A selection of T cell receptor beta chains follows, all from one sample in a study of cytomegalovirus exposure and HLA in healthy donors. Assay: immunoSEQ multiplex PCR; the TCRdb copy retains only in-frame clones and omits some. Of around 250,000 clones in the sample, around 90% were seen once. Specimen: PBMCs. These receptors were collected from a woman between 18 and 29 years old in good health and CMV-seronegative. Each CDR3 is given with its conserved first and last residue. Fields, in order: J gene, D gene, V gene, clone size, CDR3 DNA, CDR3 protein. A D gene is named only where the DNA matches it firmly. Clone size appears in some rows only: once, few, many, or a class for an expanded clone.

J gene: TRBJ1-5
D gene: .
V gene: TRBV4-3
clone size: .
CDR3 DNA: TGCGCCAGCAGCCAAGATAGAGCTGAGCCCCAGCATTTT
CDR3 protein: CASSQDRAEPQHF

J gene: TRBJ1-3
D gene: .
V gene: TRBV29-1
clone size: .
CDR3 DNA: TGCAGCGTTGTTGCCAGACAAAGCTCTGGAAACACCATATATTTT
CDR3 protein: CSVVARQSSGNTIYF

J gene: TRBJ1-2
D gene: .
V gene: TRBV19
clone size: few
CDR3 DNA: TGTGCCAGTACAGGGAATCTGGACTATGGCTACACCTTC
CDR3 protein: CASTGNLDYGYTF

J gene: TRBJ1-2
D gene: TRBD1
V gene: TRBV6-1
clone size: .
CDR3 DNA: TGTGCCAGCAGTGAAGTAGGGACAGGGGGCACGTGGACCTTC
CDR3 protein: CASSEVGTGGTWTF

J gene: TRBJ2-7
D gene: .
V gene: TRBV4-3
clone size: .
CDR3 DNA: TGCGCCAGCAGCCACGGGGCAGGGGACGGCGAGCAGTACTTC
CDR3 protein: CASSHGAGDGEQYF

J gene: TRBJ1-3
D gene: .
V gene: TRBV4-1
clone size: .
CDR3 DNA: TGCGCCAGCAGCCCCCGGGTATTCTCTGGAAACACCATATATTTT
CDR3 protein: CASSPRVFSGNTIYF

J gene: TRBJ2-3
D gene: TRBD2
V gene: TRBV6-6
clone size: .
CDR3 DNA: TGTGCCAGCAGTTATAAAGAGGTAGCGGGGGCGGATACGCAGTATTTT
CDR3 protein: CASSYKEVAGADTQYF

J gene: TRBJ1-1
D gene: TRBD1
V gene: TRBV6-5
clone size: .
CDR3 DNA: TGTGCCAGCAGCCGGACAGGGAACACTGAAGCTTTCTTT
CDR3 protein: CASSRTGNTEAFF

J gene: TRBJ1-5
D gene: TRBD1
V gene: TRBV5-1
clone size: .
CDR3 DNA: TGCGCCAGCAGCTTGGCCCCGACAGGGAATGGAAATCAGCCCCAGCATTTT
CDR3 protein: CASSLAPTGNGNQPQHF

J gene: TRBJ2-3
D gene: .
V gene: TRBV20-1
clone size: once
CDR3 DNA: TGCAGTGCTACCCCTCCGGATACGCAGTATTTT
CDR3 protein: CSATPPDTQYF

J gene: TRBJ2-5
D gene: TRBD2
V gene: TRBV6-5
clone size: .
CDR3 DNA: TGTGCCAGCACCATCGGGGGGGCCTTGGAGACCCAGTACTTC
CDR3 protein: CASTIGGALETQYF

J gene: TRBJ1-2
D gene: .
V gene: TRBV5-4
clone size: .
CDR3 DNA: TGTGCCAGCAGCTTAGGAGAAAACTATGGCTACACCTTC
CDR3 protein: CASSLGENYGYTF

J gene: TRBJ2-3
D gene: .
V gene: TRBV6-5
clone size: .
CDR3 DNA: TGTGCCAGCAGTTACGGGGGGGCCACAGATACGCAGTATTTT
CDR3 protein: CASSYGGATDTQYF

J gene: TRBJ2-2
D gene: TRBD2
V gene: TRBV9
clone size: .
CDR3 DNA: TGTGCCAGCAGCGTAGCCTTGCGGGGGGGCACCGGGGAGCTGTTTTTT
CDR3 protein: CASSVALRGGTGELFF

J gene: TRBJ2-3
D gene: TRBD2
V gene: TRBV27
clone size: .
CDR3 DNA: TGTGCCAGCAGTTTTGTAGCGGGGTCCCCCTATACGCAGTATTTT
CDR3 protein: CASSFVAGSPYTQYF

J gene: TRBJ2-1
D gene: TRBD2
V gene: TRBV27
clone size: .
CDR3 DNA: TGTGCCAGCAGTCCCCTCAGACTAGCGGGGGGGCCGGACAATGAGCAGTTCTTC
CDR3 protein: CASSPLRLAGGPDNEQFF

J gene: TRBJ1-6
D gene: .
V gene: TRBV28
clone size: once
CDR3 DNA: TGTGCCAGCTCCGGAGGCAATTCACCCCTCCACTTT
CDR3 protein: CASSGGNSPLHF

J gene: TRBJ2-2
D gene: .
V gene: TRBV27
clone size: .
CDR3 DNA: TGTGCCAGCAGTTTAGGGTGGGGGCGACCTCCGAACACCGGGGAGCTGTTTTTT
CDR3 protein: CASSLGWGRPPNTGELFF

J gene: TRBJ2-7
D gene: .
V gene: TRBV27
clone size: .
CDR3 DNA: TGTGCCAGCAGTTTGGTTGGGAGCTCCTACGAGCAGTACTTC
CDR3 protein: CASSLVGSSYEQYF

J gene: TRBJ1-3
D gene: .
V gene: TRBV6-5
clone size: .
CDR3 DNA: TGTGCCAGCAGTCAGGACACTTTCTCTGGAAACACCATATATTTT
CDR3 protein: CASSQDTFSGNTIYF

J gene: TRBJ1-2
D gene: .
V gene: TRBV6-4
clone size: .
CDR3 DNA: TGTGCCAGCAGTGACGGGCAGGGTCGGGGCTACACCTTC
CDR3 protein: CASSDGQGRGYTF

J gene: TRBJ1-2
D gene: .
V gene: TRBV25-1
clone size: few
CDR3 DNA: TGTGCCAGCAGTACAGGAAACTATGGCTACACCTTC
CDR3 protein: CASSTGNYGYTF

J gene: TRBJ1-2
D gene: TRBD1
V gene: TRBV6-1
clone size: .
CDR3 DNA: TGTGCCAGCACTGGACAGGCCGGCCACCGCTATGGCTACACCTTC
CDR3 protein: CASTGQAGHRYGYTF

J gene: TRBJ2-2
D gene: .
V gene: TRBV9
clone size: .
CDR3 DNA: TGTGCCAGCAGCGTATGGCCAGAAAACACCGGGGAGCTGTTTTTT
CDR3 protein: CASSVWPENTGELFF

J gene: TRBJ1-6
D gene: .
V gene: TRBV6-5
clone size: .
CDR3 DNA: TGTGCCAGCAGTTCCCCGGACAGTTGGAATTCACCCCTCCACTTT
CDR3 protein: CASSSPDSWNSPLHF

J gene: TRBJ1-6
D gene: TRBD1
V gene: TRBV27
clone size: few
CDR3 DNA: TGTGCCAGCAGCCCCGGACAGGGGGCGAACTCACCCCTCCACTTT
CDR3 protein: CASSPGQGANSPLHF

J gene: TRBJ1-1
D gene: .
V gene: TRBV5-6
clone size: .
CDR3 DNA: TGTGCCAGCAGCTTGCTCCGGACTGAAGCTTTCTTT
CDR3 protein: CASSLLRTEAFF

J gene: TRBJ1-1
D gene: TRBD1
V gene: TRBV7-9
clone size: .
CDR3 DNA: TGTGCCAGCAGCGGATACAGGGGTTTCGGCACTGAAGCTTTCTTT
CDR3 protein: CASSGYRGFGTEAFF

J gene: TRBJ2-6
D gene: TRBD1
V gene: TRBV18
clone size: once
CDR3 DNA: TGTGCCAGCTCACCACGGGTGTCTGGGACAGGGGGCTTTGGGGCCAACGTCCTGACTTTC
CDR3 protein: CASSPRVSGTGGFGANVLTF

J gene: TRBJ2-2
D gene: TRBD1
V gene: TRBV7-9
clone size: .
CDR3 DNA: TGTGCCAGCAGCTTCCCGGGACAGGGATCCACCGGGGAGCTGTTTTTT
CDR3 protein: CASSFPGQGSTGELFF

J gene: TRBJ2-3
D gene: TRBD2
V gene: TRBV7-9
clone size: .
CDR3 DNA: TGTGCCAGCAGCTTCTCTAGCGGGTCCACAGATACGCAGTATTTT
CDR3 protein: CASSFSSGSTDTQYF

J gene: TRBJ2-2
D gene: .
V gene: TRBV7-8
clone size: .
CDR3 DNA: TGTGCCAGCAGCTTCCGATCTAGCGTGGTTAACACCGGGGAGCTGTTTTTT
CDR3 protein: CASSFRSSVVNTGELFF

J gene: TRBJ1-3
D gene: .
V gene: TRBV28
clone size: .
CDR3 DNA: TGTGCCAGCACCAGCGGCGGAAACACCATATATTTT
CDR3 protein: CASTSGGNTIYF

J gene: TRBJ1-5
D gene: TRBD1
V gene: TRBV19
clone size: few
CDR3 DNA: TGTGCCAGTAGTCGGCAGGGGGATTTGGGCAATCAGCCCCAGCATTTT
CDR3 protein: CASSRQGDLGNQPQHF

J gene: TRBJ1-4
D gene: TRBD1
V gene: TRBV14
clone size: once
CDR3 DNA: TGTGCCAGCAGTCAGCGCCCAGGGGGCGGGGAAAAACTGTTTTTT
CDR3 protein: CASSQRPGGGEKLFF

J gene: TRBJ2-5
D gene: TRBD2
V gene: TRBV9
clone size: .
CDR3 DNA: TGTGCCAGCAGCCAACGACTAGCCCACCAAGAGACCCAGTACTTC
CDR3 protein: CASSQRLAHQETQYF

J gene: TRBJ2-7
D gene: .
V gene: TRBV5-6
clone size: .
CDR3 DNA: TGTGCCAGCAGCTTTGGCCACTACGAGCAGTACTTC
CDR3 protein: CASSFGHYEQYF

J gene: TRBJ1-2
D gene: .
V gene: TRBV5-6
clone size: .
CDR3 DNA: TGTGCCAGCAGCTTGTGGGCCAGACCGACGAACTATGGCTACACCTTC
CDR3 protein: CASSLWARPTNYGYTF

J gene: TRBJ1-2
D gene: .
V gene: TRBV30
clone size: .
CDR3 DNA: TGTGCCTGGAGGACGGGACTTCTACTAAACTATGGCTACACCTTC
CDR3 protein: CAWRTGLLLNYGYTF

J gene: TRBJ2-5
D gene: TRBD2
V gene: TRBV28
clone size: .
CDR3 DNA: TGTGCCAGCAGACACGGACTAGCGGGGCGGACGCGGGAGACCCAGTACTTC
CDR3 protein: CASRHGLAGRTRETQYF

J gene: TRBJ1-1
D gene: .
V gene: TRBV4-1
clone size: .
CDR3 DNA: TGCGCCAGCAGCCTTCGGGGGGTCACTGAAGCTTTCTTT
CDR3 protein: CASSLRGVTEAFF